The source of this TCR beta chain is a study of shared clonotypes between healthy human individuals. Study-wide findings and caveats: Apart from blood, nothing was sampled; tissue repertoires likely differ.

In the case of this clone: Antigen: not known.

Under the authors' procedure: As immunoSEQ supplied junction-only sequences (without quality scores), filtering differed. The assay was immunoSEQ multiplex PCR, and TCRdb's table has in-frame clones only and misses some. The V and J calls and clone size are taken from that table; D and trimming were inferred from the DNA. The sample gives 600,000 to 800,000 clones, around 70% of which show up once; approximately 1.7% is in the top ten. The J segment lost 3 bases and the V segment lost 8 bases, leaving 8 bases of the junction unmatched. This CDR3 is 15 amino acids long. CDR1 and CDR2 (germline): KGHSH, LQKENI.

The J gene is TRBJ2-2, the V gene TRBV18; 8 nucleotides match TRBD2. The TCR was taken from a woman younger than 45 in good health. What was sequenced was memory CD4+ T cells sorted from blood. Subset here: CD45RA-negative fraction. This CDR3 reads CASHTAGAYTGELFF. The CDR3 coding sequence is TGTGCCAGCCATACAGCGGGAGCTTACACCGGGGAGCTGTTTTTT.